Presented here are 32 T cell receptor beta chains from one specimen sequenced in a study of T cell changes during pregnancy in multiple sclerosis. Profiled with immunoSEQ multiplex PCR; TCRdb holds only in-frame clones, not every one. The data show about 32,000 clones, with nearly 90% seen just once and over 9.5% held by the top ten. Material: CD8+ T cells from peripheral blood mononuclear cells, obtained in the second trimester of pregnancy. Receptors were obtained from a female donor with multiple sclerosis, enrolled in a pregnancy study.

The chain couples TRBV27 to TRBJ2-7; no definite D call. Germline assignment: CDR1 MNHEY and CDR2 SMNVEV (reference sequence). The ends were cut back, 6 bases at V and 2 bases at J, with 8 bases in the middle. The CDR3 runs 12 residues. Here the CDR3 DNA reads TGTGCCAGCAGGACAACGCCCTACGAGCAGTACTTC. This translates into CASRTTPYEQYF.

This clone appeared a single time. The V gene is TRBV4-2, the J gene TRBJ2-7; D is undetermined. The V end was cut by 2 bases, the J end by 7 bases, with 15 bases between. CDR1 is LGHNA, CDR2 YNFKEQ, per germline. This CDR3 spans 14 amino acids. CDR3 in DNA: TGTGCCAGCAGCCAACTAGGATCCCCCTGGGAGCAGTACTTC. Encoded protein: CASSQLGSPWEQYF.

The chain joins TRBV6-1 to TRBJ1-2; TRBD1 might be the D (5 bases). Germline CDR1 is MNHNS and CDR2 is SASEGT. The V end was cut by 6 bases, the J end by 8 bases, with 13 bases between. This CDR3 is 12 amino acids long. The CDR3 loop reads CASREGPGGYTF. The CDR3 DNA is TGTGCCAGCAGGGAGGGGCCTGGGGGCTACACCTTC.

This clone was seen just once. This sample includes further DNA sequences coding for the same CDR3. The chain couples TRBV5-1 to TRBJ2-7; 8 bases line up with TRBD1. With V trimmed by 3 bases and J by 3 bases, 2 bases remained unmatched. The CDR3 contains 13 residues. Germline loops: CDR1 SGHRS, CDR2 YFSETQ. The CDR3 DNA is TGCGCCAGCAGCTCAGGGACAGGCTACGAGCAGTACTTC. The encoded protein is CASSSGTGYEQYF.

This chain joins TRBV5-1 and TRBJ1-1, with 7 bases fitting TRBD1. Germline V lookup: CDR1 SGHRS, CDR2 YFSETQ. The CDR3 is 16 residues long. With 0 bases clipped from V and 4 bases from J, the junction kept 9 bases outside the gene matches. CDR3 sequence reads: CASSLEGGEGITEAFF. CDR3 bases: TGCGCCAGCAGCTTGGAAGGGGGCGAAGGGATCACTGAAGCTTTCTTT.

This chain connects TRBV28 to TRBJ2-1, with 7 bases aligning to TRBD2. Germline V gene sequence: CDR1 MDHEN, CDR2 SYDVKM. This CDR3 has 14 residues. The V gene end was trimmed by 8 bases and the J gene end by 8 bases; junction bases not matched to a gene: 12. CDR3 protein: CASSVSGNHDEQFF. Here the CDR3 DNA reads TGTGCCAGCTCGGTGAGCGGGAATCATGATGAGCAGTTCTTC.

The chain joins TRBV27 to TRBJ2-1; 11 nucleotides agree with TRBD2. V lost 7 bases and J lost 9; bases outside the gene matches: 8. Germline V gene sequence: CDR1 MNHEY, CDR2 SMNVEV (reference sequence). The CDR3 contains 14 residues. The CDR3 sequence: CASTPLAGAGEQFF. The CDR3, as DNA: TGTGCCAGCACTCCACTAGCGGGGGCGGGTGAGCAGTTCTTC.

The table lists this clone with a count of one. The chain recombines TRBV2 with TRBJ2-2; 9 nucleotides agree with TRBD2. V trimming: 8 bases; J trimming: 4 bases; junction bases outside the gene matches: 11. CDR3 length: 16 residues. Looked up from germline, CDR1 is SNHLY and CDR2 is FYNNEI. The CDR3 region is CASRPAGGETTGELFF. CDR3 bases: TGTGCCAGCCGCCCGGCGGGAGGGGAGACCACCGGGGAGCTGTTTTTT.

The genes are TRBV9 and TRBJ1-1; D uncertain. Germline CDR1 and CDR2: SGDLS and YYNGEE. V gave up 0 bases and J gave up 1 base, with 16 bases separating them. CDR3 length equals 17 residues. CDR3 sequence: CASSVEERALENTEAFF. CDR3 sequence (DNA): TGTGCCAGCAGCGTAGAGGAGAGGGCTTTAGAGAACACTGAAGCTTTCTTT.

The V and J genes are TRBV27 and TRBJ1-1, with D possibly matching TRBD1 (6 bases). Trimming removed 5 bases at V and 0 bases at J, with 13 bases between. The CDR3 extends over 15 amino acids. Per the germline V gene, CDR1 is MNHEY and CDR2 is SMNVEV (reference sequence). The CDR3 sequence is CASSPRQDMNTEAFF. CDR3 DNA: TGTGCCAGCAGTCCCAGACAGGACATGAACACTGAAGCTTTCTTT.

The rearrangement uses TRBV27 and TRBJ2-2; 8 nucleotides align to TRBD1. Germline V CDR1 and CDR2: MNHEY, SMNVEV (reference sequence). The ends lost 7 bases at V and 9 bases at J; junction bases unmatched: 10. This CDR3 spans 14 amino acids. The CDR3 bases are TGTGCCAGCACCTCCCGGGACAGGAATCGGGAGCTGTTTTTT. Protein sequence: CASTSRDRNRELFF.

The V and J genes are TRBV10-2 and TRBJ2-2; D is possibly TRBD1 (5 bases). The germline gives CDR1 WSHSY, CDR2 SAAADI. V was pared by 6 bases and J by 7 bases, with 9 bases between. The CDR3 runs to 12 residues. This CDR3 is CASRARVGELFF. CDR3 nucleotides: TGCGCCAGCAGGGCCAGGGTCGGGGAGCTGTTTTTT.

The V and J genes are TRBV11-2 and TRBJ2-2; D might be TRBD1 (5 bases). V lost 2 bases and J lost 3, with 13 bases in between. From germline, CDR1 is SGHAT and CDR2 FQNNGV. This CDR3 has 16 amino acids. The CDR3 region is CASSLIAEGDTGELFF. CDR3 in DNA: TGTGCCAGCAGCTTAATAGCCGAAGGGGACACCGGGGAGCTGTTTTTT.

This chain links TRBV6-1 with TRBJ2-3, with TRBD2 matching over 7 bases. The ends lost 2 bases at V and 3 bases at J; junction bases unmatched: 5. CDR1 and CDR2 from the germline V gene are MNHNS and SASEGT. This CDR3 contains 15 residues. The CDR3 spells CASSELGLLTDTQYF. CDR3 bases: TGTGCCAGCAGTGAACTGGGACTATTAACAGATACGCAGTATTTT.

In its sample, this clone was seen once. V is TRBV9 and J is TRBJ2-5; 8 nucleotides agree with TRBD1. Trimming at V came to 0 bases and at J to 3 bases, leaving 1 base not matched to a gene. The CDR3 length is 14 residues. In germline, CDR1 is SGDLS, CDR2 YYNGEE. For the CDR3, the DNA is TGTGCCAGCAGCGTAGCAGGGGGCGAAGAGACCCAGTACTTC. The encoded protein is CASSVAGGEETQYF.

The CDR3 DNA sequence: TGTGCCAGCAGCAACAGGGCGGGAGGGGCCGGACAGCCCCAGCATTTT. Amino acid sequence: CASSNRAGGAGQPQHF. V is TRBV21-1 and J is TRBJ1-5. TRBV21-1 is reported as a pseudogene. This CDR3 is 16 amino acids long.

This chain uses TRBV27 with TRBJ2-7, with D maybe TRBD2 (5 bases). Trimming removed 3 bases at V and 6 bases at J, with 12 bases between. In germline, CDR1 is MNHEY, CDR2 SMNVEV (reference sequence). CDR3 length: 13 residues. The CDR3 region has the DNA TGTGCCAGCAGTTTCTCGAGGGTGAGCGAGCAGTACTTC. As protein: CASSFSRVSEQYF.

The V call is TRBV7-8, the J call TRBJ2-1; D gene ambiguous. The CDR3 contains 14 residues. Germline CDR1 and CDR2: SGHVS and FQNEAQ. V dropped 1 base and J dropped 4 bases, with 8 bases sitting between them. CDR3 residues: CASSLDQVYNEQFF. CDR3 coding DNA: TGTGCCAGCAGCTTAGACCAGGTTTACAATGAGCAGTTCTTC.

This chain uses TRBV10-3 with TRBJ2-1; 11 positions match TRBD2. The CDR3 spans 20 residues. V trimming: 0 bases; J trimming: 2 bases; junction bases outside the gene matches: 12. The V gene's germline CDR1 is ENHRY and CDR2 SYGVKD. The CDR3 protein is CAISESKGTSGEFTYNEQFF. CDR3 in DNA: TGTGCCATCAGTGAGTCGAAGGGGACTAGCGGCGAATTTACCTACAATGAGCAGTTCTTC.

The chain employs TRBV7-9 and TRBJ2-3, with D perhaps TRBD2 (6 bases). CDR1 and CDR2 from the germline V gene are SEHNR and FQNEAQ (reference sequence). Trimming left V 4 bases short and J 0 bases short, with 20 bases between. This CDR3 has 18 amino acids. CDR3 amino acids: CASSSLPGLGTSTDTQYF. CDR3 nucleotides: TGTGCCAGCAGCTCTCTGCCGGGACTCGGGACTAGCACAGATACGCAGTATTTT.

This rearrangement joins TRBV27 to TRBJ1-2; no definite D call. The CDR3 covers 13 residues. V shed 6 bases and J shed 8 bases, with 16 bases lying between them. Germline lookup yields CDR1 MNHEY and CDR2 SMNVEV (reference sequence). CDR3 loop: CASRKTVGKGYTF. CDR3 nucleotide sequence: TGTGCCAGCAGAAAGACTGTCGGGAAGGGCTACACCTTC.

The chain employs TRBV28 and TRBJ2-1; D might be TRBD2 (6 bases). The germline CDR1 and CDR2 sequences are MDHEN and SYDVKM. The ends were cut back, 1 base at V and 0 bases at J, with 10 bases in the middle. CDR3 size: 16 residues. The CDR3 DNA is TGTGCCAGCAGTTTATTTCGGGGGAGCTCCTACAATGAGCAGTTCTTC. Its translation is CASSLFRGSSYNEQFF.

The gene calls are TRBV16 and TRBJ1-5, with 8 bases lining up with TRBD1. V lost 4 bases, J lost 6 bases, and 11 bases stayed unmatched. The germline V gene has CDR1 KGHSY and CDR2 FQNENV. The CDR3 totals 16 residues. CDR3 sequence: CASSPSGTGLSQPQHF. CDR3 nucleotides: TGTGCCAGCAGCCCGTCCGGGACAGGACTGTCTCAGCCCCAGCATTTT.

The chain joins TRBV9 to TRBJ2-3, with 8 bases fitting TRBD2. The V gene end was trimmed by 3 bases and the J gene end by 1 base; junction bases not matched to a gene: 4. This CDR3 is built from 15 residues. The germline CDR1 and CDR2 sequences are SGDLS and YYNGEE. The CDR3 region has the DNA TGTGCCAGCAGCGCCGGGGGGGACGGCACAGATACGCAGTATTTT. This codes for CASSAGGDGTDTQYF.

This rearrangement joins TRBV5-4 to TRBJ2-2; 7 bases are shared with TRBD1. Germline assignment: CDR1 SGHNT and CDR2 YYREEE (reference sequence). Trimming removed 4 bases from V and 5 bases from J; junction bases left unmatched: 8. This CDR3 spans 15 amino acids. The CDR3 loop reads CASSLRLTGTGELFF. CDR3 coding DNA: TGTGCCAGCAGCCTGCGATTGACAGGGACCGGGGAGCTGTTTTTT.

The chain couples TRBV4-1 to TRBJ2-2, with TRBD2 identical over 8 bases. CDR3 size: 16 residues. Unmatched junction bases numbered 9, after V lost 4 bases and J lost 5 bases. Germline V gene data show CDR1 as MGHRA and CDR2 as YSYEKL. CDR3 loop: CASSPSGGPSTGELFF. In nucleotides, the CDR3 is TGCGCCAGCAGCCCCTCGGGGGGGCCCAGTACCGGGGAGCTGTTTTTT.

The genes are TRBV5-4 and TRBJ2-7, with D possibly TRBD2 on 5 matching bases. The CDR3 has 14 residues. Germline V lookup: CDR1 SGHNT, CDR2 YYREEE (reference sequence). V lost 0 bases and J 1 base, leaving 8 bases between the germline ends. The CDR3 region has the DNA TGTGCCAGCAGCTTGGGAGGGCCTTCCTACGAGCAGTACTTC. Amino acid sequence: CASSLGGPSYEQYF.

CDR3 nucleotides: TGCAGCGCCCGACGTGCCGGGACAGGGACCACCGGGGAGCTGTTTTTT. Amino acid sequence: CSARRAGTGTTGELFF. V gene TRBV29-1 combines with J gene TRBJ2-2, with TRBD1 matching 9 bases. Germline CDR1 SQVTM, CDR2 ANQGSEA. With V trimmed by 7 bases and J by 4 bases, 13 bases remained unmatched. The CDR3 is made up of 16 amino acids.

This chain connects TRBV7-9 to TRBJ2-7; TRBD1 matches at 7 bases. V lost 5 bases to trimming and J lost 3 bases; unmatched junction nucleotides: 10. The germline gives CDR1 SEHNR, CDR2 FQNEAQ (reference sequence). The CDR3 extends over 15 amino acids. CDR3 loop: CASSRAGTVIYEQYF. CDR3 bases: TGTGCCAGCAGCCGTGCCGGGACAGTGATCTACGAGCAGTACTTC.

The J gene is TRBJ1-2, the V gene TRBV12-5; TRBD1 is a possible D gene (5 bases). V lost 5 bases, J lost 5 bases, and 15 bases lay in between. CDR1 and CDR2 from the germline V gene are LGHNT and FRNRAP. The CDR3 is 14 residues long. CDR3 region: CASGLAEGLYGYTF. CDR3 nucleotides: TGTGCTAGTGGTCTAGCGGAGGGGTTGTATGGCTACACCTTC.

The CDR3 here is CASSLRVVNTEAFF. The CDR3 region has the DNA TGCGCCAGCAGCCTCAGGGTTGTGAACACTGAAGCTTTCTTT. The chain recombines TRBV10-2 with TRBJ1-1; D is possibly TRBD1 (5 bases). With 6 bases removed from V and 0 bases from J, the gap between germline ends came to 11 bases. CDR1 WSHSY and CDR2 SAAADI come from the germline V gene. The CDR3 is 14 residues long.

V usage is TRBV2 and J usage is TRBJ2-5; D is possibly TRBD2 (6 bases). Trimming took 6 bases from V and 2 from J, leaving 16 bases between them. This CDR3 region has 15 residues. Germline lookup yields CDR1 SNHLY and CDR2 FYNNEI. In DNA form, the CDR3 reads TGTGCCAGCAGCCGCATACTAGCAGCACAAGAGACCCAGTACTTC. Its protein is CASSRILAAQETQYF.